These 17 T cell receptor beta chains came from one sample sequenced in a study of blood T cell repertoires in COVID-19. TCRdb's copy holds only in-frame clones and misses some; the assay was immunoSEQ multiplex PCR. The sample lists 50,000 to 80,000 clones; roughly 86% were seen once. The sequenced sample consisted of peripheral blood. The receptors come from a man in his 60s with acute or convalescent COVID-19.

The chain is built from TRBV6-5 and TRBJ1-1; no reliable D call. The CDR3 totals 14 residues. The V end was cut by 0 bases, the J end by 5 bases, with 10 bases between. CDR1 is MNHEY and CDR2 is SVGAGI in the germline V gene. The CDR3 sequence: CASSYSKAGTEAFF. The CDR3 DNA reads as TGTGCCAGCAGTTACTCGAAAGCCGGGACTGAAGCTTTCTTT.

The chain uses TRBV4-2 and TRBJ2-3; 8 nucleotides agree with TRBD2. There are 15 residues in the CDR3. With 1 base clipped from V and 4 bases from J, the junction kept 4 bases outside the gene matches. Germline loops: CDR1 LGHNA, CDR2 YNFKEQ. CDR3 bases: TGTGCCAGCAGCCAAGCCAACGGGGGGGCAGATACGCAGTATTTT. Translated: CASSQANGGADTQYF.

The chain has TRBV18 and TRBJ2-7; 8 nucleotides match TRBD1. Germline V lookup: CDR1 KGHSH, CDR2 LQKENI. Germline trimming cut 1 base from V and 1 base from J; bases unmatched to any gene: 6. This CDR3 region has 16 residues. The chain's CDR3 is CASSPLNRGMSYEQYF. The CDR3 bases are TGTGCCAGCTCACCACTCAACAGGGGGATGTCCTACGAGCAGTACTTC.

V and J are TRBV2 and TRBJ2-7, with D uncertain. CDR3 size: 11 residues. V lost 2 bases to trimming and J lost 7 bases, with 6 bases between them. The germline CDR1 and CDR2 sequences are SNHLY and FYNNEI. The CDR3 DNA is TGTGCCAGCAGTGAATACTCGGAGCAGTACTTC. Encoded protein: CASSEYSEQYF. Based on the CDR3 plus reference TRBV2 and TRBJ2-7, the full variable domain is EPEVTQTPSHQVTQMGQEVILRCVPISNHLYFYWYRQILGQKVEFLVSFYNNEISEKSEIFDDQFSVERPDGSNFTLKIRSTKLEDSAMYFCASSEYSEQYFGPGTRLTVT.

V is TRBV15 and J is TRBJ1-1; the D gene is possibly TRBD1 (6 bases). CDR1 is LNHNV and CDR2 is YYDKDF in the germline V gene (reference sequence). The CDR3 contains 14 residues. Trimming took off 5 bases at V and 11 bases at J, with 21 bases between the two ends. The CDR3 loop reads CATSPSTTGLRAFF. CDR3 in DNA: TGTGCCACCAGCCCTTCTACAACAGGGTTAAGGGCTTTCTTT.

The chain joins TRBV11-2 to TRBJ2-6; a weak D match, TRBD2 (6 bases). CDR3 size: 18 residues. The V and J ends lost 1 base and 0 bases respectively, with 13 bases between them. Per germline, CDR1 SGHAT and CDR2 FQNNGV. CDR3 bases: TGTGCCAGCAGCTTAGTCGGGGGATATAGCTCTGGGGCCAACGTCCTGACTTTC. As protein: CASSLVGGYSSGANVLTF.

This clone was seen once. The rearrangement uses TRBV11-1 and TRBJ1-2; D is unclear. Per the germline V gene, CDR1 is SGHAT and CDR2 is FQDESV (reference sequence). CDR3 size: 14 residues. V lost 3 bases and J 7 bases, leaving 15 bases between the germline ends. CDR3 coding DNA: TGTGCCAGCAGCTTTCCAGGCTACCGGGGTGGCTACACCTTC. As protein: CASSFPGYRGGYTF.

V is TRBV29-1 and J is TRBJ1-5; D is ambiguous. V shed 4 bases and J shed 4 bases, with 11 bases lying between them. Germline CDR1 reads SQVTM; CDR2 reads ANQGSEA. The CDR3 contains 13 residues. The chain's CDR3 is CSVAGNLNQPQHF. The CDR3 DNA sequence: TGCAGCGTTGCCGGGAATCTAAATCAGCCCCAGCATTTT.

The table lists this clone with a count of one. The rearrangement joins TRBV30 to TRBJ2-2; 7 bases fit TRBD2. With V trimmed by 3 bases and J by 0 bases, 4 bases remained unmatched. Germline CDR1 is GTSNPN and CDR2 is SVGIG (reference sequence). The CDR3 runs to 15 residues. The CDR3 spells CAWRPAGTNTGELFF. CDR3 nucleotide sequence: TGTGCCTGGAGACCAGCGGGGACGAACACCGGGGAGCTGTTTTTT.

CDR3 DNA: TGCGCCAGCAGCCCATGGACAGGGTACGAGCAGTACTTC. It codes for CASSPWTGYEQYF. The chain combines TRBV4-1 with TRBJ2-7; 8 positions agree with TRBD1. The V gene's germline CDR1 is MGHRA and CDR2 YSYEKL. The ends lost 4 bases at V and 4 bases at J; junction bases unmatched: 3. The CDR3 runs 13 residues.

The CDR3, as DNA: TGCGCCAGTGCCCGGGACAGGGCGACCAACACTGAAGCTTTCTTT. Translating it yields CASARDRATNTEAFF. This sequence joins TRBV10-1 and TRBJ1-1, with 9 bases identical to TRBD1. V lost 9 bases and J lost 2; bases outside the gene matches: 10. The CDR3 extends over 15 amino acids. Germline CDR1 is WNHNN and CDR2 is SYGVQD (reference sequence).

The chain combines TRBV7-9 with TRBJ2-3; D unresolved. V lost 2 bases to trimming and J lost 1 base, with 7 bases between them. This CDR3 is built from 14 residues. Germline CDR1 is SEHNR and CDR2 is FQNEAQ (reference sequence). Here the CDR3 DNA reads TGTGCCAGCAGCTTATATCCAGGCACAGATACGCAGTATTTT. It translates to CASSLYPGTDTQYF.

The CDR3 DNA reads as TGTGCCAGCAGCTATCGGGGAGGGGGCTCCTATAATTCACCCCTCCACTTT. Translating gives CASSYRGGGSYNSPLHF. The V and J genes are TRBV7-8 and TRBJ1-6; maybe TRBD1 (6 bases). The CDR3 extends over 17 amino acids. The germline V and J ends were trimmed by 4 bases and 0 bases, with 13 bases remaining between them. Germline V lookup: CDR1 SGHVS, CDR2 FQNEAQ.

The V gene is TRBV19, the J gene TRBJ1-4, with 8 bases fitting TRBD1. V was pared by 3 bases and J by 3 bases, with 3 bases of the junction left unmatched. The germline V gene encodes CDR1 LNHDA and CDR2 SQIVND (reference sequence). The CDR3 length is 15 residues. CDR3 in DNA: TGTGCCAGTAGTATTTCAGGGGGCCCTAATGAAAAACTGTTTTTT. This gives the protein CASSISGGPNEKLFF.

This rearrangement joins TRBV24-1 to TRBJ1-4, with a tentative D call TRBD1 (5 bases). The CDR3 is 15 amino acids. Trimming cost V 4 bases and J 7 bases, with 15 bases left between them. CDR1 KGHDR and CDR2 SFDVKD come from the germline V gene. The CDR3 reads CATSERRGSGEKLFF. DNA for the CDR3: TGTGCCACCAGTGAAAGGAGGGGTTCCGGTGAAAAACTGTTTTTT.

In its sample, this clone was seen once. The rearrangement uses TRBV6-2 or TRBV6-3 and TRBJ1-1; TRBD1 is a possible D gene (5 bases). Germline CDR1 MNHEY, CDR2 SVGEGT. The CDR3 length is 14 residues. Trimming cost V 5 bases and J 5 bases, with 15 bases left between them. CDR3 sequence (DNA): TGTGCCAGCAGTCGGGGGGTTTTCGGGACTGAAGCTTTCTTT. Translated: CASSRGVFGTEAFF.

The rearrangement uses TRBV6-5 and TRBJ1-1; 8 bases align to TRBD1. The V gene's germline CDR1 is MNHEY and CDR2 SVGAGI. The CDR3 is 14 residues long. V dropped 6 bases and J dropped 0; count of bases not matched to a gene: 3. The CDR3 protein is CASRWTGLNTEAFF. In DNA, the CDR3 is TGTGCCAGCAGGTGGACAGGGCTGAACACTGAAGCTTTCTTT.